A selection of T cell receptor beta chains follows, all from one sample in a study of blood T cell repertoires in COVID-19. The data were produced by immunoSEQ multiplex PCR, yet TCRdb's version contains in-frame clones alone and is incomplete. The data show 53,000 or so clones, 84% seen once. The sample comprised peripheral blood. All receptors derive from a man aged 65 to 79 with active COVID-19. CDR3s include the opening cysteine and the closing phenylalanine or tryptophan. The D gene is left open where the match is weak. Clone size is given for some rows only: seen once, a few or many times, or a class if the clone is expanded.

NA,NA,TRBV25-1,TRBJ1-4,CASSTGETSTNEKLFF,TGTGCCAGCAGCACAGGAGAGACATCAACTAATGAAAAACTGTTTTTT
NA,TRBD2,TRBV5-4,TRBJ2-7,CASSDSSGFSYEQYF,TGTGCCAGCAGCGATTCTAGCGGGTTCTCCTACGAGCAGTACTTC
NA,NA,TRBV27,TRBJ2-3,CASSLQGSDTQYF,TGTGCCAGCAGTTTGCAGGGTTCAGATACGCAGTATTTT
NA,TRBD1,TRBV7-9,TRBJ1-4,CASSLGTGGEKLFF,TGTGCCAGCAGCTTAGGGACAGGGGGTGAAAAACTGTTTTTT
NA,NA,TRBV18,TRBJ2-1,CASSPAGEQFF,TGTGCCAGCTCACCGGCGGGAGAGCAGTTCTTC
NA,TRBD2,TRBV5-6,TRBJ2-1,CASSLLGLAGNNEQFF,TGTGCCAGCAGCTTGCTCGGACTAGCGGGAAACAATGAGCAGTTCTTC
NA,NA,TRBV13,TRBJ2-3,CASSGSGGHTDTQYF,TGTGCCTCTTCGGGCAGCGGCGGGCACACAGATACGCAGTATTTT
few,NA,TRBV7-3,TRBJ2-7,CASSPSRDANEQYF,TGTGCCAGCAGCCCCTCACGGGATGCTAACGAGCAGTACTTC
NA,NA,TRBV2,TRBJ2-7,CASSEPRDYEQYF,TGTGCCAGCAGTGAACCCAGGGACTACGAGCAGTACTTC
NA,NA,TRBV6-2/TRBV6-3,TRBJ1-2,CASSPSGRDNGYTF,TGTGCCAGCAGTCCCTCGGGCCGGGACAATGGCTACACCTTC
once,NA,TRBV7-9,TRBJ2-1,CASSLQSYNEQFF,TGTGCCAGCAGCTTACAGTCCTACAATGAGCAGTTCTTC
NA,NA,TRBV5-1,TRBJ2-2,CASSLAQGRTGELFF,TGCGCCAGCAGCTTGGCCCAGGGGCGAACCGGGGAGCTGTTTTTT
NA,NA,TRBV6-6,TRBJ1-5,CASSSRTVGQPQHF,TGTGCCAGCAGTTCCCGGACTGTTGGGCAGCCCCAGCATTTT
NA,TRBD2,TRBV4-2,TRBJ2-5,CASSQDAASGRARTQYF,TGTGCCAGCAGCCAAGATGCAGCTAGCGGGAGGGCCAGGACCCAGTACTTC
NA,TRBD2,TRBV7-3,TRBJ2-2,CASSLVPRTSGDTGELFF,TGTGCCAGCAGCTTAGTCCCTAGGACTAGCGGGGACACCGGGGAGCTGTTTTTT
NA,NA,TRBV6-1,TRBJ1-2,CASSEPKRGIGGYTF,TGTGCCAGCAGTGAACCGAAACGGGGGATAGGTGGCTACACCTTC
NA,TRBD1,TRBV18,TRBJ2-7,CASSPSLTGNEQYF,TGTGCCAGCTCGCCTTCCCTGACAGGGAACGAGCAGTACTTC
NA,TRBD1,TRBV7-3,TRBJ2-2,CASSPGGQGTTGELFF,TGTGCCAGCAGCCCGGGGGGACAGGGGACCACCGGGGAGCTGTTTTTT
NA,NA,TRBV9,TRBJ1-4,CASSPPGDTSSNEKLFF,TGTGCCAGCAGCCCACCTGGGGACACCTCCTCTAATGAAAAACTGTTTTTT
NA,TRBD1,TRBV2,TRBJ1-6,CASSAQGAVNSPLHF,TGTGCCAGCAGTGCACAGGGGGCTGTTAATTCACCCCTCCACTTT
NA,TRBD2,TRBV3-1/TRBV3-2,TRBJ2-7,CASSLSGSSPYEQYF,TGTGCCAGCAGCCTTAGCGGGAGTTCTCCCTACGAGCAGTACTTC
NA,TRBD1,TRBV30,TRBJ2-3,CAWSPGQGMVDTQYF,TGTGCCTGGAGTCCGGGACAGGGAATGGTAGATACGCAGTATTTT
NA,TRBD1,TRBV6-4,TRBJ2-7,CASSDSPPLRQGFYEQYF,TGTGCCAGCAGTGACTCGCCCCCCTTGCGACAGGGCTTTTACGAGCAGTACTTC
NA,NA,TRBV19,TRBJ1-5,CASSINQGGDQPQHF,TGTGCCAGTAGTATAAATCAAGGGGGGGATCAGCCCCAGCATTTT
NA,NA,TRBV4-1,TRBJ2-3,CASSQDTTSSGTQYF,TGCGCCAGCAGCCAAGATACGACTAGTTCCGGTACGCAGTATTTT
NA,NA,TRBV9,TRBJ2-3,CASSADVSRGSRTDTQYF,TGTGCCAGCAGCGCCGATGTTTCGAGGGGGAGTCGGACAGATACGCAGTATTTT
NA,TRBD2,TRBV6-2/TRBV6-3,TRBJ2-3,CASSYDFSGGPFGTQYF,TGTGCCAGCAGTTACGACTTCTCGGGAGGGCCCTTCGGGACGCAGTATTTT
NA,TRBD2,TRBV4-2,TRBJ2-7,CASSQVTSGMEYF,TGTGCCAGCAGCCAAGTCACTAGCGGGATGGAGTACTTC
NA,TRBD1,TRBV5-5,TRBJ2-7,CASSPGGRDEQYF,TGTGCCAGCAGTCCAGGGGGCCGGGACGAGCAGTACTTC
NA,NA,TRBV14,TRBJ1-2,CASSQRTPYGGVGYGYTF,TGTGCCAGCAGCCAACGAACACCCTACGGCGGGGTAGGCTATGGCTACACCTTC
NA,TRBD2,TRBV28,TRBJ2-5,CASRGTSPFPAQYF,TGTGCCAGCAGGGGGACTAGCCCCTTTCCGGCCCAGTACTTC
few,NA,TRBV7-2,TRBJ2-7,CASSLVGRGDEQYF,TGTGCCAGCAGCTTAGTCGGCAGGGGAGACGAGCAGTACTTC
few,TRBD1,TRBV7-2,TRBJ1-5,CASSTHQGGLNQPQHF,TGTGCCAGCAGCACCCATCAGGGGGGCCTCAATCAGCCCCAGCATTTT
NA,NA,TRBV30,TRBJ2-1,CAWSVRVIVDNEQFF,TGTGCCTGGAGTGTACGAGTTATAGTTGACAATGAGCAGTTCTTC
NA,NA,TRBV4-3,TRBJ1-5,CASSVRTNDQPQHF,TGCGCCAGCAGCGTCAGGACAAACGATCAGCCCCAGCATTTT
once,NA,TRBV21-1,TRBJ2-2,CASSSRDGQGIYTGELFF,TGTGCCAGCAGCTCCCGAGACGGGCAGGGAATTTACACCGGGGAGCTGTTTTTT
NA,TRBD2,TRBV25-1,TRBJ2-3,CASSSGLAGGVDTQYF,TGTGCCAGCAGCTCCGGACTAGCGGGAGGCGTAGATACGCAGTATTTT
NA,NA,TRBV6-5,TRBJ1-1,CASSPIQGNTEAFF,TGTGCCAGCAGTCCAATACAGGGGAACACTGAAGCTTTCTTT
NA,TRBD1,TRBV9,TRBJ1-4,CASSVRDRARGGEKLFF,TGTGCCAGCAGCGTCCGGGACAGGGCTCGGGGGGGTGAAAAACTGTTTTTT
NA,NA,TRBV6-5,TRBJ2-5,CASSFRGRGQETQYF,TGTGCCAGCAGTTTCCGCGGAAGGGGCCAAGAGACCCAGTACTTC
NA,TRBD2,TRBV5-4,TRBJ2-2,CASSSAGGPTGELFF,TGTGCCAGCAGCTCAGCGGGAGGGCCGACCGGGGAGCTGTTTTTT
NA,TRBD1,TRBV19,TRBJ1-2,CASSIGQGNYGYTF,TGTGCCAGTAGTATCGGACAGGGGAACTATGGCTACACCTTC
NA,TRBD2,TRBV7-9,TRBJ2-7,CASRGTSGREDEQYF,TGTGCCAGCAGGGGGACTAGCGGGAGGGAGGACGAGCAGTACTTC
once,TRBD2,TRBV3-1/TRBV3-2,TRBJ2-1,CASSRLAGGSGEQFF,TGTGCCAGCAGCCGACTAGCGGGAGGGAGCGGTGAGCAGTTCTTC
NA,TRBD2,TRBV11-2,TRBJ2-1,CASTSVFGGEQFF,TGTGCCAGCACCTCGGTGTTCGGGGGGGAGCAGTTCTTC
NA,NA,TRBV5-1,TRBJ1-2,CASSPDLSQGGYTF,TGCGCCAGCAGCCCAGACCTTTCCCAGGGGGGCTACACCTTC
NA,TRBD1,TRBV4-1,TRBJ1-4,CASSSRDRVNEKLFF,TGCGCCAGCAGCTCTCGGGACAGGGTTAATGAAAAACTGTTTTTT
NA,NA,TRBV4-2,TRBJ1-5,CASSLTATGQPQHF,TGTGCCAGCAGCCTCACCGCCACGGGACAGCCCCAGCATTTT
NA,NA,TRBV7-9,TRBJ1-1,CASSLQVRGTEAFF,TGTGCCAGCAGCTTACAGGTCCGGGGCACTGAAGCTTTCTTT
few,TRBD1,TRBV6-1,TRBJ1-2,CASSVLPGQANYGYTF,TGTGCCAGCAGTGTCTTACCTGGACAGGCTAACTATGGCTACACCTTC
few,TRBD1,TRBV2,TRBJ1-2,CASSESDRGNYGYTF,TGTGCCAGCAGTGAGTCGGACAGGGGAAACTATGGCTACACCTTC
many,NA,TRBV21-1,TRBJ1-5,CASKRDRGHNQPQHF,TGTGCCAGCAAAAGAGACAGGGGGCACAATCAGCCCCAGCATTTT
NA,NA,TRBV5-1,TRBJ1-2,CASSLTPGTLNGYTF,TGCGCCAGCAGTTTAACCCCAGGGACACTGAATGGCTACACCTTC
NA,NA,TRBV29-1,TRBJ2-2,CSVEVGLNTGELFF,TGCAGCGTTGAAGTGGGACTCAACACCGGGGAGCTGTTTTTT
NA,NA,TRBV4-2,TRBJ2-1,CASSQGAGYNEQFF,TGTGCCAGCAGCCAAGGGGCAGGGTACAATGAGCAGTTCTTC
NA,NA,TRBV30,TRBJ2-2,CAWSPYPGYTGELFF,TGTGCCTGGAGTCCGTACCCAGGATACACCGGGGAGCTGTTTTTT
NA,TRBD1,TRBV6-2/TRBV6-3,TRBJ2-6,CASSHGQGAANVLTLF,TGTGCCAGCAGTCACGGACAGGGGGCAGCCAACGTCCTGACCCTTTTC
NA,NA,TRBV30,TRBJ1-3,CAWNYKPGQLTYDSTGNTIYF,TGTGCCTGGAACTATAAACCGGGACAACTGACCTACGATTCCACCGGAAACACCATATATTTT